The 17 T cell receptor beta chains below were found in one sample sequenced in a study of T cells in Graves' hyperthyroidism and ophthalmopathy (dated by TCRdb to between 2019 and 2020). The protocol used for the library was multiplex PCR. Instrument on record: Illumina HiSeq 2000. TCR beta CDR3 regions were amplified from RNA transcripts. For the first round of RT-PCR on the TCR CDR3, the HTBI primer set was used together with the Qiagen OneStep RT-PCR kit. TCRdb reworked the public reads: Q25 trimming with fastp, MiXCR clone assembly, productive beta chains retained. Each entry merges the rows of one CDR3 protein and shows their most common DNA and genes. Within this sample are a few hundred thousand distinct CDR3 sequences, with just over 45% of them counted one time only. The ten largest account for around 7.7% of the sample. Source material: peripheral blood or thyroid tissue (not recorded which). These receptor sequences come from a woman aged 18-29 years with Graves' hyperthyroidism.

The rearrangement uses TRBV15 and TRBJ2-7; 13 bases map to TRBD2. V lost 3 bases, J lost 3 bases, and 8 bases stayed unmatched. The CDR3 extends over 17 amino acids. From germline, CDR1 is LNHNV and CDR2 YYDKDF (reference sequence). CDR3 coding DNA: TGTGCCACCAGCAGTGGCGACCGGACTAGCGGGAGCTACGAGCAGTACTTC. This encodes CATSSGDRTSGSYEQYF.

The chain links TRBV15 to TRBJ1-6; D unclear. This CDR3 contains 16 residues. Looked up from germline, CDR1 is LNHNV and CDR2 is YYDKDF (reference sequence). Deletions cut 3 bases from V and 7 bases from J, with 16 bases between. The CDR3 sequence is CATSSLKRSTNSPLHF. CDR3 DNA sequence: TGTGCCACCAGCAGTTTAAAAAGAAGCACCAATTCACCCCTCCACTTT.

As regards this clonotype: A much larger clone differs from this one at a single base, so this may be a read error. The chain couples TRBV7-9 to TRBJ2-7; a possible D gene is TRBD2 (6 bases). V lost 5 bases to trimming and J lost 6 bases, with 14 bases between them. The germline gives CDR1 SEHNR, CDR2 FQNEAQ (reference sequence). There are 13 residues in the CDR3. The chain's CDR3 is CASSPDTGGEQYF. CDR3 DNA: TGTGCCAGCAGCCCTGACACCGGGGGCGAGCAGTACTTC.

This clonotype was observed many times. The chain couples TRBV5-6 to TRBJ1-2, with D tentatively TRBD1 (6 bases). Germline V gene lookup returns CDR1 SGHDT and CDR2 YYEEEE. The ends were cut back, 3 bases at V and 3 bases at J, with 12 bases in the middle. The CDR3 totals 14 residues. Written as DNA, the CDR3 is TGTGCCAGCAGCTCTGGACAGACCTACTATGGCTACACCTTC. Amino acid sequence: CASSSGQTYYGYTF.

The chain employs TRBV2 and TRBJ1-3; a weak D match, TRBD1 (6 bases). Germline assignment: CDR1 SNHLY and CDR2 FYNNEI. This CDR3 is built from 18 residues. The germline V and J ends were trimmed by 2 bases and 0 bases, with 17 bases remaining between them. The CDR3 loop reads CASSERPTGVSSGNTIYF. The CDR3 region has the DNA TGTGCCAGCAGTGAACGTCCGACAGGCGTAAGCTCTGGAAACACCATATATTTT. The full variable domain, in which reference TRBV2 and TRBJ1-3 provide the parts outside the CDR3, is EPEVTQTPSHQVTQMGQEVILRCVPISNHLYFYWYRQILGQKVEFLVSFYNNEISEKSEIFDDQFSVERPDGSNFTLKIRSTKLEDSAMYFCASSERPTGVSSGNTIYFGEGSWLTVV.

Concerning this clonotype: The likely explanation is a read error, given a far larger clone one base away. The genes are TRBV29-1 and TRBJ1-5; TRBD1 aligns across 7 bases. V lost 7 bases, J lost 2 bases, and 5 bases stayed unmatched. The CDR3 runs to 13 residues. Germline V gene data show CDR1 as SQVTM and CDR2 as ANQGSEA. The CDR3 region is CSASQGGNQPQHF. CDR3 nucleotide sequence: TGCAGCGCTAGCCAGGGGGGCAATCAGCCCCAGCATTTT.

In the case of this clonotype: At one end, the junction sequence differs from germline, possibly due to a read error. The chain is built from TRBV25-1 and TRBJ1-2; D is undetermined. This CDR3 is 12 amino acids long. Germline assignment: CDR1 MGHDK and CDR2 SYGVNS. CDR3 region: CSAGNFNYGYTF. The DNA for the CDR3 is TGCAGCGCCGGAAATTTTAACTATGGCTACACCTTC.

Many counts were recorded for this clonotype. CDR3 sequence: CASSSPKREGQETQYF. The CDR3 bases are TGTGCCAGCAGTTCGCCGAAGCGGGAGGGCCAAGAGACCCAGTACTTC. The chain employs TRBV12-3 or TRBV12-4 and TRBJ2-5; 10 bases fit TRBD2. J gave up 1 base and V 4 bases, and 6 bases lay outside the gene matches. This CDR3 region has 16 residues.

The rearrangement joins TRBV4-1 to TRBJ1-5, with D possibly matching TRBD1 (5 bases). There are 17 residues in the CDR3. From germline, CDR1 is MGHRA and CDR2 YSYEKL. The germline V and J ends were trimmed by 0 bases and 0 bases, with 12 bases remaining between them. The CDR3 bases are TGCGCCAGCAGCCAAGATTATGGAGGGGATAGCAATCAGCCCCAGCATTTT. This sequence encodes CASSQDYGGDSNQPQHF.

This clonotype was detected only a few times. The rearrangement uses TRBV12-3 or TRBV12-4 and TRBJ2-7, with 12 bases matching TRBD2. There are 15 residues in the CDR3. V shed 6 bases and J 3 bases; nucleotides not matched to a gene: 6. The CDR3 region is CASSSSGRGNYEQYF. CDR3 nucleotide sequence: TGTGCCAGCAGCTCTAGCGGGAGGGGAAACTACGAGCAGTACTTC.

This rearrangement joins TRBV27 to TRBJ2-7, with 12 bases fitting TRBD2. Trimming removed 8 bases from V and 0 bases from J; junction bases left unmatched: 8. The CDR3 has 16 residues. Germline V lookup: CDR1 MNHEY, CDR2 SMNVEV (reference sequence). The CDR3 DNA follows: TGTGCCAGCGGTGCTAGCGGGAGGGCCAGCTCCTACGAGCAGTACTTC. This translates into CASGASGRASSYEQYF.

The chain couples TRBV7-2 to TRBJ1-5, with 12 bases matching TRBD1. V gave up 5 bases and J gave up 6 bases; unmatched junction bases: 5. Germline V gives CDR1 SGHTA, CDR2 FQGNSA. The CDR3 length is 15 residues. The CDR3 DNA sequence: TGTGCCAGCAGCCCCCCGGGACAGGGGGCTCAGCCCCAGCATTTT. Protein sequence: CASSPPGQGAQPQHF.

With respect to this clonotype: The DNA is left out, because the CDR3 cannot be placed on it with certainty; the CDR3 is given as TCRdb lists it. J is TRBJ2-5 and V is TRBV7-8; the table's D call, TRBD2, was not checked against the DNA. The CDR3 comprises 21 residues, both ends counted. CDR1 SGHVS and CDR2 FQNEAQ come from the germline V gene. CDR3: CASSFYICSARTGTNQETQYF.

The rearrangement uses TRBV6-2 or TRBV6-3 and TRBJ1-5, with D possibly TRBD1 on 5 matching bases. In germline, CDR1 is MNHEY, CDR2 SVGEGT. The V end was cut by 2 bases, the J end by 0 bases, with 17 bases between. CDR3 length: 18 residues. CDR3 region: CASSYNRLPLYSNQPQHF. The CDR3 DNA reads TGTGCCAGCAGTTACAACAGGCTACCTCTATATAGCAATCAGCCCCAGCATTTT.

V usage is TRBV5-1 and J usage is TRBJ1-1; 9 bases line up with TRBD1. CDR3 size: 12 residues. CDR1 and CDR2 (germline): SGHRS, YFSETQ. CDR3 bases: TGCGTGCCCCGGGACAGGGACACTGAAGCTTTCTTT. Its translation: CVPRDRDTEAFF.

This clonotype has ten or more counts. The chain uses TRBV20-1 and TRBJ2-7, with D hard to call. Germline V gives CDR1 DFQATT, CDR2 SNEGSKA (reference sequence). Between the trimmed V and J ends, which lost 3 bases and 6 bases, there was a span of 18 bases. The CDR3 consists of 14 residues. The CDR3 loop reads CSARVVGSDGEQYF. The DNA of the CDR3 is TGCAGTGCTAGGGTCGTGGGAAGCGATGGCGAGCAGTACTTC.

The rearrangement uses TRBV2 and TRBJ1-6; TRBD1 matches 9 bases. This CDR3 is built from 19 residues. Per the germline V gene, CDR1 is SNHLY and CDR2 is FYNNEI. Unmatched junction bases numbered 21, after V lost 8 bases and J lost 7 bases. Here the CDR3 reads CASSLIRTGASPDNSPLHF. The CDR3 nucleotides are TGTGCCAGCTCATTAATACGGACAGGGGCCTCCCCGGACAATTCACCCCTCCACTTT.